The 17 T cell receptor beta chains in this list originate from one sample, sequenced in a study of OX40 agonist ivuxolimab in advanced cancers. The table came from immunoSEQ multiplex PCR; TCRdb's copy has only in-frame clones and leaves some out. The table has 100,000 or so clones, more than 75% seen once; the top ten hold 0.81%. This material consisted of CD4+ or CD8+ T cells sorted from blood, taken in a trial of the OX40 agonist ivuxolimab. All receptors derive from an adult with an advanced solid tumor such as melanoma, head and neck, liver or kidney cancer.

This clone appeared a single time. The chain employs TRBV19 and TRBJ1-1; 7 bases are a match to TRBD1. V dropped 2 bases and J dropped 2; count of bases not matched to a gene: 2. Germline V CDR1 and CDR2: LNHDA, SQIVND (reference sequence). CDR3 size: 14 residues. The CDR3 protein is CASSIHRGNTEAFF. The CDR3 bases are TGTGCCAGTAGTATACACAGGGGAAACACTGAAGCTTTCTTT.

The CDR3 coding sequence is TGTGCCAGTACCCCCCTTGTGGGGGGAAATGGCTACACCTTC. This codes for CASTPLVGGNGYTF. The J gene is TRBJ1-2, the V gene TRBV19, with D possibly TRBD1 on 5 matching bases. V was cut by 7 bases and J by 6 bases, with 18 bases left in between. Germline CDR1 LNHDA, CDR2 SQIVND (reference sequence). This CDR3 is 14 amino acids long. Supplemented by reference TRBV19 and TRBJ1-2, the full variable domain reads DGGITQSPKYLFRKEGQNVTLSCEQNLNHDAMYWYRQDPGQGLRLIYYSQIVNDFQKGDIAEGYSVSREKKESFPLTVTSAQKNPTAFYLCASTPLVGGNGYTFGSGTRLTVV.

The chain combines TRBV19 with TRBJ2-7; D tentatively fits TRBD1 or TRBD2 (5 bases each). Per the germline V gene, CDR1 is LNHDA and CDR2 is SQIVND (reference sequence). CDR3 length: 14 residues. V lost 10 bases and J 0 bases, leaving 16 bases between the germline ends. CDR3 sequence: CATSGTVSSYEQYF. CDR3 sequence (DNA): TGTGCCACTTCCGGGACGGTGAGCTCCTACGAGCAGTACTTC.

This sequence joins TRBV19 and TRBJ1-2; TRBD1 aligns across 9 bases. Germline CDR1 is LNHDA and CDR2 is SQIVND (reference sequence). Germline trimming cut 7 bases from V and 7 bases from J; bases unmatched to any gene: 7. CDR3 length: 13 amino acids. CDR3 sequence reads: CASNPGQGVGYTF. The DNA of the CDR3 is TGTGCCAGTAACCCGGGACAGGGAGTTGGCTACACCTTC.

The rearrangement uses TRBV15 and TRBJ2-3; 12 positions agree with TRBD2. Germline V gene lookup returns CDR1 LNHNV and CDR2 YYDKDF (reference sequence). The CDR3 loop spans 15 amino acids. Trimming cost V 3 bases and J 9 bases; bases outside gene matches: 7. In nucleotides, the CDR3 is TGTGCCACCAGCAGGGAGACTAGCGGGAGAACGACGCAGTATTTT. Protein: CATSRETSGRTTQYF.

This clone was seen once. This chain connects TRBV11-2 to TRBJ2-2; D unresolved. CDR3 length equals 13 residues. Trimming pared 1 base from V and 3 bases from J, leaving 3 bases between. Germline-derived CDR1 and CDR2 are SGHAT and FQNNGV. CDR3 bases: TGTGCCAGCAGCTTAGCAGACACCGGGGAGCTGTTTTTT. It specifies CASSLADTGELFF.

The chain couples TRBV6-1 to TRBJ2-5; 8 positions match TRBD2. CDR3 length: 13 amino acids. V gave up 2 bases and J gave up 7 bases; unmatched junction bases: 3. Looked up from germline, CDR1 is MNHNS and CDR2 is SASEGT. In DNA form, the CDR3 reads TGTGCCAGCAGTGAAAACCTAGCGGGGACCCAGTACTTC. Translating gives CASSENLAGTQYF.

This sequence joins TRBV19 and TRBJ1-4; 10 nucleotides match TRBD1. Losses at the gene ends were 6 bases for V and 7 bases for J; bases not matched to a gene: 8. CDR1 and CDR2 (germline): LNHDA, SQIVND (reference sequence). This CDR3 is built from 15 residues. In DNA form, the CDR3 reads TGTGCCAGTAGCCCTGACAGGGGGCGGTTTGAAAAACTGTTTTTT. Amino acid sequence: CASSPDRGRFEKLFF.

The chain combines TRBV9 with TRBJ2-6; 8 bases map to TRBD1. J lost 0 bases, V lost 6 bases, and 8 bases had no gene match. CDR1 SGDLS and CDR2 YYNGEE come from the germline V gene. The CDR3 runs to 17 residues. CDR3 sequence (DNA): TGTGCCAGCACCCAGGGGGCAGCACCCTCTGGGGCCAACGTCCTGACTTTC. It specifies CASTQGAAPSGANVLTF.

The chain recombines TRBV7-3 with TRBJ2-7; D unresolved. The CDR3 length is 14 residues. Germline V gene sequence: CDR1 SGHTA, CDR2 FQGTGA. Trimming shortened V by 2 bases and J by 2 bases, and 10 bases separated the two germline ends. CDR3: CASSLAPGPYEQYF. DNA of the CDR3: TGTGCCAGCAGCTTAGCACCCGGGCCCTACGAGCAGTACTTC.

The V gene is TRBV2, the J gene TRBJ1-3; unclear D gene. CDR1 SNHLY and CDR2 FYNNEI come from the germline V gene. There are 16 residues in the CDR3. V lost 2 bases to trimming and J lost 0 bases, with 11 bases between them. CDR3 loop: CASSEPTGSSGNTIYF. CDR3 in DNA: TGTGCCAGCAGTGAACCCACGGGCAGCTCTGGAAACACCATATATTTT.

In this sample, this clone turned up once. The chain joins TRBV30 to TRBJ2-5; tentatively, D is TRBD2 (5 bases). The end of the DNA aligns better with TRBJ2-7, so the J call may be wrong. Germline lookup yields CDR1 GTSNPN and CDR2 SVGIG (reference sequence). There are 14 residues in the CDR3. CDR3 DNA: TGTGCCTGGAGTGTATACAGCGGTGACCACGAGCAGTACTTC. This translates into CAWSVYSGDHEQYF.

The rearrangement joins TRBV2 to TRBJ1-1, with a possible D match to TRBD1 (5 bases). Trimming took 6 bases from V and 4 from J, leaving 18 bases between them. The CDR3 spans 15 residues. Germline V gene data show CDR1 as SNHLY and CDR2 as FYNNEI. In DNA, the CDR3 is TGTGCCAGCAGCGCCTTACGGGGGGAGATCACTGAAGCTTTCTTT. Translation: CASSALRGEITEAFF. Together with reference TRBV2 and TRBJ1-1, the CDR3 gives the full variable domain: EPEVTQTPSHQVTQMGQEVILRCVPISNHLYFYWYRQILGQKVEFLVSFYNNEISEKSEIFDDQFSVERPDGSNFTLKIRSTKLEDSAMYFCASSALRGEITEAFFGQGTRLTVV.

The rearrangement uses TRBV9 and TRBJ1-2; D ambiguous. Deletions cut 0 bases from V and 8 bases from J, with 14 bases between. The germline V gene has CDR1 SGDLS and CDR2 YYNGEE. This CDR3 contains 14 residues. This chain's CDR3 is CASSVEGPPGGYTF. In DNA form, the CDR3 reads TGTGCCAGCAGCGTAGAAGGGCCCCCAGGAGGCTACACCTTC. Full variable domain (rest looked up from reference TRBV9 and TRBJ1-2): DSGVTQTPKHLITATGQRVTLRCSPRSGDLSVYWYQQSLDQGLQFLIQYYNGEERAKGNILERFSAQQFPDLHSELNLSSLELGDSALYFCASSVEGPPGGYTFGSGTRLTVV.

The rearrangement links TRBV7-6 to TRBJ2-7; the D gene is possibly TRBD2 (5 bases). Germline CDR1 reads SGHVS; CDR2 reads FNYEAQ. With 5 bases removed from V and 8 bases from J, the gap between germline ends came to 19 bases. This CDR3 has 14 residues. This CDR3 reads CASSRGSSGSKQYF. In DNA form, the CDR3 reads TGTGCCAGCAGCCGCGGGTCATCGGGCAGCAAGCAGTACTTC.

J is TRBJ2-7 and V is TRBV29-1; TRBD2 might be the D (5 bases). The CDR3 runs to 20 residues. Deletions cut 4 bases from V and 0 bases from J, with 31 bases between. CDR1 and CDR2 (germline): SQVTM, ANQGSEA. The CDR3 is CSVASMGIGVRGRLSYEQYF. The CDR3 coding sequence is TGCAGCGTTGCATCCATGGGGATCGGGGTTCGCGGACGTCTCTCCTACGAGCAGTACTTC.

This clone turned up a few times. This chain joins TRBV5-6 and TRBJ2-7; D ambiguous. CDR1 SGHDT and CDR2 YYEEEE come from the germline V gene. This CDR3 has 14 residues. Trimming removed 7 bases at V and 0 bases at J, with 14 bases between. The CDR3 is CASSSRIRSYEQYF. CDR3 coding DNA: TGTGCCAGCTCGTCCCGAATTCGCTCCTACGAGCAGTACTTC.